This T cell receptor beta chain was sequenced during a study of cytomegalovirus exposure and HLA in healthy donors. Study-wide background: Researchers previously reported finding 90 million to 130 million unique TCR beta sequences from roughly 180 million T cells. Findings and caveats of the study: According to reports, the classifier identified cytomegalovirus status with high specificity and sensitivity.

Regarding this clone: The antigen remains unidentified.

CDR1 SNHLY and CDR2 FYNNEI come from the germline V gene. There are 14 residues in the CDR3. The V and J ends lost 6 bases and 1 base respectively, with 12 bases between them. Primers: 60 Vbeta forward and 13 Jbeta reverse. Using immunoSEQ multiplex PCR, the repertoire was profiled, and TCRdb retains in-frame clones only, with some absent. The table has around 150,000 clones, about 70% seen once. The rearrangement uses TRBV2 and TRBJ1-1; a possible D gene is TRBD1 (6 bases). This TCR came from a woman between 40 and 55 years old in good health and CMV-seropositive. Source material: PBMCs. This CDR3 is CASSPRGGNTEAFF. DNA for the CDR3: TGTGCCAGCAGCCCAAGGGGGGGGAACACTGAAGCTTTCTTT.